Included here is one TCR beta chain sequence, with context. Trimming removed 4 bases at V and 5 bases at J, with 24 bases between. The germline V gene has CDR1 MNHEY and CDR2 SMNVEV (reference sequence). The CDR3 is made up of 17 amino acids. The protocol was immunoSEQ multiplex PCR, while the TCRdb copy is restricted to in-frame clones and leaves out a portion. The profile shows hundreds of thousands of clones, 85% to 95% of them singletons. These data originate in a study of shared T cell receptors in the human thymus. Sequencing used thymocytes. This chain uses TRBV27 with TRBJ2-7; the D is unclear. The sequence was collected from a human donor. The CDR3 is CASSSVHRVHLIHEQYF. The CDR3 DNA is TGTGCCAGCAGTTCAGTACACCGGGTCCACCTTATCCACGAGCAGTACTTC.